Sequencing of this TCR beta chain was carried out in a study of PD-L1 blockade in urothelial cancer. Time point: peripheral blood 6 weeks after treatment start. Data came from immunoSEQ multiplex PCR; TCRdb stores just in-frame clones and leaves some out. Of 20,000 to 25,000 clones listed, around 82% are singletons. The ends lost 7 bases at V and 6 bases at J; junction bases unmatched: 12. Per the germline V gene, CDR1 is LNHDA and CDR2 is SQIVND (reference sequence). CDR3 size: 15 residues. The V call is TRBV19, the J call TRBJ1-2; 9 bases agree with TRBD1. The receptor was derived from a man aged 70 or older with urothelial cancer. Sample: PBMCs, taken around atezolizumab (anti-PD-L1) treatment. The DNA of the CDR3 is TGTGCCAGTATCCGGGGACAGGGAGAAGAAAATGGCTACACCTTC. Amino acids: CASIRGQGEENGYTF.